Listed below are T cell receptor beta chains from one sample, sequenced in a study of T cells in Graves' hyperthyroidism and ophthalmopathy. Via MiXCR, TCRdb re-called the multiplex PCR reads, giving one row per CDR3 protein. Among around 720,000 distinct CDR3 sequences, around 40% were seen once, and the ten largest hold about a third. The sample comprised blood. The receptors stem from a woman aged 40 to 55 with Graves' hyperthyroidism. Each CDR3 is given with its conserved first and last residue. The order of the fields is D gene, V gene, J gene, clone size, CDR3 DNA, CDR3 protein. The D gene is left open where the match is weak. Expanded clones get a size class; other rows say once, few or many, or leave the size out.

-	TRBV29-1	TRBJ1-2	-	TGCAGCGTTTTCGGGGGTGACTATGGCTACACCTTC	CSVFGGDYGYTF
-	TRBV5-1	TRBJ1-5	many	TGTGCCAGCAGCTTAGGGGGGGCCGTCAATCAGCCCCAGCATTTT	CASSLGGAVNQPQHF
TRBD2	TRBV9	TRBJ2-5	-	TGTGCCAGCAGCGATAATCTTGAGGGAGGGCCCTCGGAGACCCAGTACTTC	CASSDNLEGGPSETQYF
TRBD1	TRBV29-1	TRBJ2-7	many	TGCAGCGTTGGGGGGGACAGGGTCGCGTACGAGCAGTACTTC	CSVGGDRVAYEQYF
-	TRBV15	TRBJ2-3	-	TGTGCCACCAGCAGAGAGTTCCCATGGGATACGCAGTATTTT	CATSREFPWDTQYF
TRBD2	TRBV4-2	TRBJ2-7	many	TGTGCCAGCAGCCAAGATCCTAGCGGGACCCCCCTCGAGCAGTACTTC	CASSQDPSGTPLEQYF
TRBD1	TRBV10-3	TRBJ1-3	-	TGTGCCATCGCTGACAGGGGGCATGGAAACACCATATATTTT	CAIADRGHGNTIYF
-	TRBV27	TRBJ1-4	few	TGTGCCAGCAGTTTATCCAGGGTGGGTGAAAAACTGTTTTTT	CASSLSRVGEKLFF
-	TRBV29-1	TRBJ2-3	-	TGCAGCGCCCTAGGGGGGAGGGGCACAGATACGCAGTATTTT	CSALGGRGTDTQYF
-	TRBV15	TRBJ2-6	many	TGTGCCACCAGCAGAGTTGTAGGTTTGTTGGGGGCCAACGTCCTGACTTTC	CATSRVVGLLGANVLTF
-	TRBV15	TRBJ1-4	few	TGTGCCACCAGCAGAGATCAGGGGTGGGAAGAAAAACTGTTTTTT	CATSRDQGWEEKLFF
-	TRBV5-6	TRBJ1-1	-	TGTGCCAGCAGCTTGTACTCGACAGCATCTGAAGCTTTCTTT	CASSLYSTASEAFF
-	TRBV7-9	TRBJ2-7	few	TGTGCCAGCAGCCCCGCGGAGGGTCCCAGAACCTACGAGCAGTACTTC	CASSPAEGPRTYEQYF
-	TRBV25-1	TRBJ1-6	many	TGTGCCAGCAGAGAGGGAGGGGGACCCCTCCACTTT	CASREGGGPLHF
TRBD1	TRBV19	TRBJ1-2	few	TGTGCCAGTATCCAGGGGACAGGGAGCGGCTACACCTTC	CASIQGTGSGYTF
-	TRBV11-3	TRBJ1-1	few	TGTGCCAGCAGCTTAGTAACCGGGAACACTGAAGCTTTCTTT	CASSLVTGNTEAFF
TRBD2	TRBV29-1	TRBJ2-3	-	TGCAGCGTGGACGGGACTAGCGGGCGAAGAGATACGCAGTATTTT	CSVDGTSGRRDTQYF
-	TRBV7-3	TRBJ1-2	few	TGTGCCAGCAGCCCAAGCCCAGGGTCAGGCTATGGCTACACCTTC	CASSPSPGSGYGYTF
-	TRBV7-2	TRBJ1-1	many	TGTGCCAGCAGCCGAGGGGCCGGTGAAGCTTTCTTT	CASSRGAGEAFF
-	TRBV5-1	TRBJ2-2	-	TGCGCCAGCAGCCAAAGCCAGGGGCCCACCGGGGAGCTGTTTTTT	CASSQSQGPTGELFF
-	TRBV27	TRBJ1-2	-	TGTGCCAGCAGAGAACGTGACTATGGCTACACCTTC	CASRERDYGYTF
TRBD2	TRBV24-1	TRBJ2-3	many	TGTGCCACCGAACCGGGACTAGCGGATACAGATACGCAGTATTTT	CATEPGLADTDTQYF
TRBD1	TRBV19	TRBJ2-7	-	TGTGCCAGTAGTAACGCACAGGGGACCAACGAGCAGTACTTC	CASSNAQGTNEQYF
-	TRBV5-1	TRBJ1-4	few	TGCGCCAGCAGCCTCAGGGCGGATAATGAAAAACTGTTTTTT	CASSLRADNEKLFF
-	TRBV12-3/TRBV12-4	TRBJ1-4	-	TGTGCCAGCAGTTTAGGGGCGCGGACTAATGAAAAACTGTTTTTT	CASSLGARTNEKLFF
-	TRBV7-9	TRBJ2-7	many	TGCGCCAGCAGCCGCGGACAGACCTACGAGCAGTACTTC	CASSRGQTYEQYF
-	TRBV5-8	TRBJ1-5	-	TGTGCCAGCAGAGTGCCCGGGGACAGCAATCAGCCCCAGCATTTT	CASRVPGDSNQPQHF
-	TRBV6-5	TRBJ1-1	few	TGTGCCAGCAGTTTCCAGCTGATGAACACTGAAGCTTTCTTT	CASSFQLMNTEAFF
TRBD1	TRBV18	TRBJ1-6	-	TGTGCCAGCTCGTCGACAGGGGATGATAATTCACCCCTCCACTTT	CASSSTGDDNSPLHF
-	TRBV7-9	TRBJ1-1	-	TGTGCCAGCAGCTCACCACAGGGAGACCGCACTGAAGCTTTCTTT	CASSSPQGDRTEAFF